Listed here are 19 T cell receptor beta chains from one sample, sequenced in a study of read filtering for tumor transcriptome and immune sequencing. This library used approximately 370 ng RNA and molecular barcoded adaptors spanning alpha/delta and beta/gamma chains. Using its own MiXCR run on the reads, TCRdb lists one record per CDR3 protein. The repertoire holds roughly 49,000 distinct CDR3 sequences, about 20% seen once, with roughly 37% in the top ten. Sequenced material: a population of CD138-negative cells sorted from bone marrow. The receptors were gathered from a donor aged 40 or older with multiple myeloma.

This clonotype was seen ten or more times. The rearrangement uses TRBV7-8 and TRBJ1-1, with unresolved D. Germline CDR1 SGHVS, CDR2 FQNEAQ. The CDR3 covers 13 residues. V gave up 5 bases and J gave up 0 bases, with 7 bases separating them. CDR3 in amino acids: CASSAHMNTEAFF. The CDR3 nucleotides read TGTGCCAGCAGCGCCCATATGAACACTGAAGCTTTCTTT. Based on the CDR3 plus reference TRBV7-8 and TRBJ1-1, the full variable domain is GAGVSQSPRYKVAKRGQDVALRCDPISGHVSLFWYQQALGQGPEFLTYFQNEAQLDKSGLPSDRFFAERPEGSVSTLKIQRTQQEDSAVYLCASSAHMNTEAFFGQGTRLTVV.

There are many counts of this clonotype. V and J are TRBV28 and TRBJ1-2; D possibly corresponds to TRBD1 (5 bases). Germline assignment: CDR1 MDHEN and CDR2 SYDVKM. The V gene lost 5 bases and the J gene lost 0 bases, with 13 bases spanning the gap. The CDR3 sequence is 15 residues long. CDR3 sequence (DNA): TGTGCCAGCAGTAGCACCGGGACCCCTAACTATGGCTACACCTTC. It encodes CASSSTGTPNYGYTF.

The chain couples TRBV12-3 or TRBV12-4 to TRBJ1-5, with D possibly being TRBD1 (6 bases). The CDR3 length is 15 residues. Deletions cut 5 bases from V and 2 bases from J, with 13 bases between. The CDR3 loop reads CASSPQGRRNQPQHF. For the CDR3, the DNA is TGTGCCAGCAGTCCCCAGGGGAGGCGCAATCAGCCCCAGCATTTT.

As to this clonotype: The junction shows a germline mismatch at one end, possibly a read error. The rearrangement links TRBV28 to TRBJ2-4; 10 nucleotides agree with TRBD2. Germline assignment: CDR1 MDHEN and CDR2 SYDVKM. The CDR3 runs to 17 residues. This chain's CDR3 is CAGSLGSAGGLGNIQYF. The CDR3 bases are TGTGCCGGCAGTTTAGGATCAGCGGGAGGGCTTGGAAACATTCAGTACTTC. Filled out from reference TRBV28 and TRBJ2-4, the complete variable domain reads DVKVTQSSRYLVKRTGEKVFLECVQDMDHENMFWYRQDPGLGLRLIYFSYDVKMKEKGDIPEGYSVSREKKERFSLILESASTNQTSMYLCAGSLGSAGGLGNIQYFGAGTRLSVL.

This clonotype was recorded many times. The chain combines TRBV10-2 with TRBJ1-1; 7 nucleotides match TRBD1. The length of the CDR3 is 13 residues. Germline trimming cut 3 bases from V and 3 bases from J; bases unmatched to any gene: 1. Per the germline V gene, CDR1 is WSHSY and CDR2 is SAAADI. This CDR3 reads CASSEQGYTEAFF. CDR3 DNA: TGCGCCAGCAGTGAACAGGGGTACACTGAAGCTTTCTTT.

This chain links TRBV10-3 with TRBJ2-7; 10 bases line up with TRBD1. The CDR3 loop spans 14 amino acids. Germline assignment: CDR1 ENHRY and CDR2 SYGVKD. With V trimmed by 4 bases and J by 4 bases, 4 bases remained unmatched. In nucleotides, the CDR3 is TGTGCCATCAGTGCTGGACAGGGGGGTTACGAGCAGTACTTC. Translating it yields CAISAGQGGYEQYF.

In the case of this clonotype: A much larger clone differs from this one at a single base, so this may be a read error. V and J are TRBV6-6 and TRBJ2-7, with D perhaps matching TRBD2 (5 bases). This CDR3 contains 13 residues. Germline V gives CDR1 MNHNY, CDR2 SVGAGI (reference sequence). As DNA, the CDR3 is TGTGCCAGCAGTTACTCGGGGAGCTACGGGCAGTACTTC. Encoded protein: CASSYSGSYGQYF.

This clonotype has only one observation. It may be a read error: a sequence one base away is much more abundant. The chain joins TRBV19 to TRBJ2-7, with D tentatively TRBD1 or TRBD2 (5 bases each). The CDR3 contains 14 residues. CDR1 and CDR2 from the germline V gene are LNHDA and SQIVND (reference sequence). The CDR3 region has the DNA TGTGCCAGTAGTACTAGAGGGGAATTCTACGATCAGTACTTC. It encodes CASSTRGEFYDQYF.

With regard to this clonotype: A much larger clone lies one base from this, so it may be a read error. The chain joins TRBV10-3 to TRBJ2-1, with D hard to call. The CDR3 loop spans 13 amino acids. Germline V gene lookup returns CDR1 ENHRY and CDR2 SYGVKD. The CDR3 protein is CAIREAGTNERFF. As DNA, the CDR3 is TGTGCCATCAGAGAGGCAGGAACCAATGAGCGGTTCTTC.

This clonotype was seen many times. The V call is TRBV24-1, the J call TRBJ2-1; tentative D call: TRBD1 (5 bases). The CDR3 is made up of 17 amino acids. Deletions cut 4 bases from V and 0 bases from J, with 15 bases between. Per the germline V gene, CDR1 is KGHDR and CDR2 is SFDVKD. The CDR3 DNA sequence: TGTGCCACCAGTGACCCCGGACACCTGAGCTCCTACAATGAGCAGTTCTTC. Its protein is CATSDPGHLSSYNEQFF.

This clonotype was observed at least ten times. This chain joins TRBV6-6 and TRBJ2-2; 13 nucleotides line up with TRBD2. Trimming took 6 bases from V and 6 from J; bases not matched to a gene: 7. Germline assignment: CDR1 MNHNY and CDR2 SVGAGI (reference sequence). CDR3 length equals 16 residues. The CDR3 sequence is CASSVLAGGPSGELFF. In nucleotides, the CDR3 is TGTGCCAGCAGCGTACTAGCGGGAGGGCCATCCGGGGAGCTGTTTTTT.

This clonotype was counted ten times or more. V usage is TRBV10-1 and J usage is TRBJ2-7; 8 bases match TRBD1. The CDR3 sequence is 13 residues long. Germline assignment: CDR1 WNHNN and CDR2 SYGVQD (reference sequence). V dropped 3 bases and J dropped 7; count of bases not matched to a gene: 5. The CDR3 nucleotides read TGCGCCAGCAGTGACCGGACAGGGTTTGAGCAGTACTTC. It codes for CASSDRTGFEQYF.

This clonotype was found many times. This sequence joins TRBV6-1 and TRBJ2-1, with a possible D match to TRBD1 (5 bases). Germline V CDR1 and CDR2: MNHNS, SASEGT. The V and J ends lost 4 bases and 7 bases respectively, with 17 bases between them. The CDR3 length is 15 residues. This CDR3 is CASSAFVTGGNEQFF. In DNA, the CDR3 is TGTGCCAGCAGTGCATTTGTAACAGGTGGGAATGAGCAGTTCTTC.

J is TRBJ2-3 and V is TRBV7-2, with 12 positions matching TRBD2. Germline values: CDR1 SGHTA, CDR2 FQGNSA. V lost 10 bases and J lost 4; bases outside the gene matches: 6. The length of the CDR3 is 14 residues. The CDR3 sequence is CATRLAGVADTQYF. CDR3 nucleotides: TGTGCCACCCGACTAGCGGGAGTGGCAGATACGCAGTATTTT.

This clonotype was seen repeatedly, ten times or more. The rearrangement links TRBV4-1 to TRBJ2-1; 7 bases fit TRBD2. This CDR3 region has 16 residues. The V gene's germline CDR1 is MGHRA and CDR2 YSYEKL. Trimming removed 4 bases from V and 3 bases from J; junction bases left unmatched: 9. The CDR3 DNA follows: TGCGCCAGCAGCCTTATCAGCGGGAACTTCTACAATGAGCAGTTCTTC. This translates into CASSLISGNFYNEQFF.

To note about this clonotype: A much more abundant neighbour one base away suggests this may be a read error. The chain combines TRBV20-1 with TRBJ2-2; TRBD2 agrees at 9 bases. CDR3 length equals 17 residues. V lost 0 bases, J lost 1 base, and 6 bases stayed unmatched. Germline V CDR1 and CDR2: DFQATT, SNEGSKA (reference sequence). The DNA of the CDR3 is TGCAGTGCTAGAGACTCGCCAGCGGGAGGGAACACCGGGGAGCTGTTTTTT. It yields the protein CSARDSPAGGNTGELFF.

The rearrangement uses TRBV21-1 and TRBJ2-7; the table's D call, TRBD2, was not checked against the DNA. TRBV21-1 is noted as a pseudogene. The CDR3 has 16 residues. Here the CDR3 reads CASTHNGLAGVREQYF. CDR3 in DNA: TGTGCCAGCACGCACAATGGACTAGCGGGAGTGCGCGAGCAGTACTTC.

Details on this clonotype: A read error is possible here, since a much larger clone lies one base away. This chain uses TRBV20-1 with TRBJ2-7; D is uncertain. Trimming removed 5 bases at V and 0 bases at J, with 11 bases between. The CDR3 runs to 13 residues. Looked up from germline, CDR1 is DFQATT and CDR2 is SNEGSKA (reference sequence). CDR3 DNA: TGCAGTGCTTTGCTGGAGAGCTCCTACGAGCAGTACTTC. Encoded protein: CSALLESSYEQYF.

This clonotype has a handful of counts. This chain uses TRBV3-1 with TRBJ2-1; 9 bases map to TRBD2. The CDR3 spans 18 residues. CDR1 is LGHDT and CDR2 is YNNKEL in the germline V gene (reference sequence). The ends lost 3 bases at V and 4 bases at J; junction bases unmatched: 13. The CDR3 reads CASSHESPASGKYNEQFF. CDR3 bases: TGTGCCAGCAGCCACGAAAGCCCAGCTAGCGGGAAATACAATGAGCAGTTCTTC.